Each of the 10 T cell receptor beta chains below was sequenced from the same sample in a study of patients and donors after allogeneic stem cell transplantation. From the RT-PCR reads, TCRdb called clonotypes with MiXCR, one entry per CDR3 protein. Among roughly 200,000 distinct CDR3 sequences, about 37% were seen once, and the ten largest hold around 10%. Specimen: blood, either unsorted or a sorted T cell fraction (not recorded which). The receptors were gathered from a human donor who was either an allogeneic HSCT recipient or a stem cell or donor lymphocyte infusion donor (not recorded which). It is not recorded whose cells these are; they may come from a transplant donor.

The CDR3 DNA reads as TGTGCCAGCAGCCAAGCAAAGACAGGGTCTTATGGCTACACCTTC. It codes for CASSQAKTGSYGYTF. V and J are TRBV6-2 or TRBV6-3 and TRBJ1-2; TRBD1 matches at 7 bases. Trimming at V came to 6 bases and at J to 5 bases, leaving 12 bases not matched to a gene. The CDR3 has 15 residues. CDR1 is MNHEY and CDR2 is SVGEGT in the germline V gene.

The chain has TRBV7-9 and TRBJ1-1; 8 bases fit TRBD1. V was pared by 4 bases and J by 4 bases, with 5 bases of the junction left unmatched. The CDR3 extends over 14 amino acids. The germline V gene encodes CDR1 SEHNR and CDR2 FQNEAQ (reference sequence). The CDR3 DNA reads TGTGCCAGCAGCTGGGCCGACAGGGGCACTGAAGCTTTCTTT. Translation gives CASSWADRGTEAFF. Together with reference TRBV7-9 and TRBJ1-1, the CDR3 gives the full variable domain: DTGVSQNPRHKITKRGQNVTFRCDPISEHNRLYWYRQTLGQGPEFLTYFQNEAQLEKSRLLSDRFSAERPKGSFSTLEIQRTEQGDSAMYLCASSWADRGTEAFFGQGTRLTVV.

This clonotype was counted a few times. This chain uses TRBV18 with TRBJ1-3; perhaps TRBD1 as D (6 bases). V was cut by 3 bases and J by 7 bases, with 13 bases left in between. The CDR3 length is 14 residues. Per germline, CDR1 KGHSH and CDR2 LQKENI. The CDR3 DNA sequence: TGTGCCAGCTCACCGGGGGCCGGACGGAACACCATATATTTT. It translates to CASSPGAGRNTIYF. Supplemented by reference TRBV18 and TRBJ1-3, the full variable domain reads NAGVMQNPRHLVRRRGQEARLRCSPMKGHSHVYWYRQLPEEGLKFMVYLQKENIIDESGMPKERFSAEFPKEGPSILRIQQVVRGDSAAYFCASSPGAGRNTIYFGEGSWLTVV.

In this sample, this clonotype turned up a few times. This chain joins TRBV12-3 or TRBV12-4 and TRBJ1-6; D is unclear. The germline V and J ends were trimmed by 1 base and 1 base, with 5 bases remaining between them. The CDR3 has 15 residues. The CDR3 DNA reads as TGTGCCAGCAGTTTAGGGGGTTCCTATAATTCACCCCTCCACTTT. This codes for CASSLGGSYNSPLHF.

A few counts support this clonotype. The V and J genes are TRBV5-1 and TRBJ2-7; D gene unclear. The V gene lost 4 bases and the J gene lost 6 bases, with 14 bases spanning the gap. The length of the CDR3 is 13 residues. Germline CDR1 reads SGHRS; CDR2 reads YFSETQ. CDR3 protein: CASSTELGLEQYF. The CDR3 DNA is TGCGCCAGCAGCACGGAATTAGGGCTCGAGCAGTACTTC.

The chain is built from TRBV28 and TRBJ1-5; D is perhaps TRBD1 (5 bases). The CDR3 covers 14 residues. CDR1 MDHEN and CDR2 SYDVKM come from the germline V gene. Trimming removed 7 bases at V and 4 bases at J, with 14 bases between. The CDR3 bases are TGTGCCAGCAACAAGGGGACCCCGAATCAGCCCCAGCATTTT. Residues: CASNKGTPNQPQHF.

The chain carries TRBV9 and TRBJ2-7, with TRBD2 matching over 7 bases. The junction had 5 bases not matched to a gene; V was cut back by 0 bases and J by 2 bases. Germline loops: CDR1 SGDLS, CDR2 YYNGEE. The CDR3 totals 15 residues. CDR3 in amino acids: CASSVADGGTYEQYF. In DNA form, the CDR3 reads TGTGCCAGCAGCGTAGCTGACGGGGGGACCTACGAGCAGTACTTC. Using reference TRBV9 and TRBJ2-7 for the parts outside the CDR3, the full variable domain is DSGVTQTPKHLITATGQRVTLRCSPRSGDLSVYWYQQSLDQGLQFLIQYYNGEERAKGNILERFSAQQFPDLHSELNLSSLELGDSALYFCASSVADGGTYEQYFGPGTRLTVT.

This clonotype has only a few counts. The chain employs TRBV18 and TRBJ2-5; weak D call: TRBD2 (6 bases). V was pared by 3 bases and J by 1 base, with 12 bases between. The CDR3 is 15 residues long. CDR1 and CDR2 from the germline V gene are KGHSH and LQKENI. The DNA of the CDR3 is TGTGCCAGCTCACCGAGTCAGACTAGCCAAGAGACCCAGTACTTC. It codes for CASSPSQTSQETQYF.

This clonotype was seen many times. This chain connects TRBV5-1 to TRBJ1-4; D not certain. The germline V gene encodes CDR1 SGHRS and CDR2 YFSETQ. V shed 1 base and J shed 4 bases, with 11 bases lying between them. This CDR3 has 15 residues. CDR3 sequence reads: CASSLLQQDNEKLFF. CDR3 coding DNA: TGCGCCAGCAGCTTGTTACAGCAAGATAATGAAAAACTGTTTTTT.

The genes are TRBV12-3 or TRBV12-4 and TRBJ2-7; perhaps TRBD2 as D (5 bases). Trimming stripped 3 bases from V and 2 bases from J, with 11 bases between. CDR3 length: 14 residues. The CDR3 loop is CASSFRSGAYEQYF. The CDR3 region has the DNA TGTGCCAGCAGTTTCAGATCCGGGGCCTACGAGCAGTACTTC.